Listed below are T cell receptor beta chains from one sample, sequenced in a study of blood T cell repertoires in COVID-19. Sequencing used immunoSEQ multiplex PCR; TCRdb keeps in-frame clones, though not all of them. The repertoire holds 250,000 to 300,000 clones, with roughly 80% as singletons. Sequenced sample: peripheral blood. The receptor source for this set is a man in his 60s with acute or convalescent COVID-19. CDR3s include the opening cysteine and the closing phenylalanine or tryptophan. Each record gives: V gene, J gene, D gene, clone size, CDR3 DNA, CDR3 protein. D genes are given only for firm matches. Not every row has a clone size; where given, it reads once, few, many or a size class.

TRBV9	TRBJ2-3	TRBD1	NA	TGTGCCAGCAGCGAGCAAAGGGGGCCGCCAGATACGCAGTATTTT	CASSEQRGPPDTQYF
TRBV6-6	TRBJ2-7	NA	NA	TGTGCCAGCAGTTACCCCCAGTTTGAGCAGTACTTC	CASSYPQFEQYF
TRBV28	TRBJ1-2	TRBD1	NA	TGTGCCAGCAGTAACAGGGGCTCCCCTAACTATGGCTACACCTTC	CASSNRGSPNYGYTF
TRBV4-2	TRBJ1-4	NA	NA	TGTGCCAGCAGCCAAGATAGCCGGCAGTTAAATGAAAAACTGTTTTTT	CASSQDSRQLNEKLFF
TRBV6-4	TRBJ2-7	TRBD2	NA	TGTGCCATCGGACTAGCGCGGTCCTACGAGCAGTACTTC	CAIGLARSYEQYF
TRBV7-2	TRBJ1-1	NA	NA	TGTGCCAGCAGCTCCGACTTGGTCTCTGAAGCTTTCTTT	CASSSDLVSEAFF
TRBV19	TRBJ1-5	NA	NA	TGTGCCAGTAGCATAGACAGGCCACTTAATCAGCCCCAGCATTTT	CASSIDRPLNQPQHF
TRBV4-3	TRBJ2-1	TRBD2	once	TGCGCCAGCAGCCAAGATCGAGGACTAGCTGCTCAGTTCTTC	CASSQDRGLAAQFF
TRBV27	TRBJ2-1	TRBD1	NA	TGTGCCAGCAGTTTATCACAGGGGGCGAGGAATGAGCAGTTCTTC	CASSLSQGARNEQFF
TRBV6-5	TRBJ2-7	TRBD1	NA	TGTGCCAGCAGTCAGGACAGGTTGGGGGAGCAGTACTTC	CASSQDRLGEQYF
TRBV9	TRBJ1-2	NA	NA	TGTGCCAGCAGCGTAGAGGCAGGAAACTATGGCTACACCTTC	CASSVEAGNYGYTF
TRBV6-5	TRBJ2-7	TRBD1	NA	TGTGCCAGCAGTCCCCGGGACAGAGTCTACGAGCAGTACTTC	CASSPRDRVYEQYF
TRBV7-6	TRBJ2-7	TRBD1	once	TGTGCCAGCGGGCTTTTGGGACAGGGGCCTGGCGAGCAGTACTTC	CASGLLGQGPGEQYF
TRBV5-1	TRBJ2-2	TRBD1	once	TGCGCCAGCAGTTGGACGAGGGGTGCAGCTCCGGGCTGGACAGGGGGAACCGGGGAGCTGTTTTTT	CASSWTRGAAPGWTGGTGELFF
TRBV4-1	TRBJ1-2	NA	NA	TGCGCCAGCAGCCCAGACAGGCCGGTGGATGGCTACACCTTC	CASSPDRPVDGYTF
TRBV18	TRBJ1-1	NA	few	TGTGCCAGCTCACCATCCGTGACTATGAACACTGAAGCTTTCTTT	CASSPSVTMNTEAFF
TRBV19	TRBJ2-2	TRBD2	NA	TGTGCCAGTAGTATAGGGGGACTAGCGGTCACCGGGGAGCTGTTTTTT	CASSIGGLAVTGELFF
TRBV5-1	TRBJ2-3	TRBD2	NA	TGCGCCAGCAGCTTAACGGGGGGAAGCACAGATACGCAGTATTTT	CASSLTGGSTDTQYF
TRBV3-1/TRBV3-2	TRBJ2-1	TRBD2	NA	TGTGCCAGCAGCCAAGGTCCCGCGGGAGGATATGAGCAGTTCTTC	CASSQGPAGGYEQFF
TRBV21-1	TRBJ2-2	NA	NA	TGTGCCAGCAGCAAAGTTTTAATTGGTTCGGGGGGCGCGAACACCGGGGAGCTGTTTTTT	CASSKVLIGSGGANTGELFF
TRBV30	TRBJ1-1	NA	NA	TGTGCCTGGAGTCCCGGGACACAAGCTTTCTTT	CAWSPGTQAFF
TRBV5-1	TRBJ1-5	TRBD1	NA	TGCGCCAGCAGCGACAGGGGTGGACAGCCCCAGCATTTT	CASSDRGGQPQHF
TRBV7-8	TRBJ2-7	NA	NA	TGTGCCAGCAGCGCTCCCCCGGGCGAGCAGTACTTC	CASSAPPGEQYF
TRBV30	TRBJ2-3	TRBD2	NA	TGTGCCTGGAGTAGGGGCGGGGGTTCCACAGATACGCAGTATTTT	CAWSRGGGSTDTQYF
TRBV7-2	TRBJ1-3	NA	NA	TGTGCCAGCAGTCAAGGGGACCCCAGGGGAGTTTGGGGGACCATATATTTT	CASSQGDPRGVWGTIYF
TRBV20-1	TRBJ1-6	TRBD1	NA	TGCAGTGCTAGTGAAGGGACAGGGCATTCACCCCTCCACTTT	CSASEGTGHSPLHF
TRBV4-1	TRBJ1-2	TRBD1	NA	TGCGCCAGCAGCCGAGGGACAGTCCTTAGCTATGGCTACACCTTC	CASSRGTVLSYGYTF
TRBV6-2/TRBV6-3	TRBJ2-7	NA	few	TGTGCCAGCAGTTACTCCGTCGGGAGCTACGAGCAGTACTTC	CASSYSVGSYEQYF
TRBV5-5	TRBJ2-7	NA	NA	TGTGCCAGCAGCTCGACACACTACGAGCAGTACTTC	CASSSTHYEQYF
TRBV19	TRBJ2-3	TRBD1	NA	TGTGCCAGTAGTACCACCCGACAGGGGGGGTACACAGATACGCAGTATTTT	CASSTTRQGGYTDTQYF
TRBV5-1	TRBJ2-7	NA	NA	TGCGCCAGCAGCTTGTTTGCAGGGTCGTCCGAGCAGTACTTC	CASSLFAGSSEQYF
TRBV5-4	TRBJ2-4	TRBD2	NA	TGTGCCAGCAGCCCCGGACTAGCGGGGCCGGCGACGCACTTC	CASSPGLAGPATHF
TRBV2	TRBJ1-5	TRBD1	NA	TGTGCCAGCAACCCACAGGGGAGCCTCAATCAGCCCCAGCATTTT	CASNPQGSLNQPQHF
TRBV19	TRBJ1-2	NA	NA	TGTGCCAGTAGTCCGACAGTCGACTATGGCTACACCTTC	CASSPTVDYGYTF
TRBV4-1	TRBJ2-5	NA	NA	TGCGCCAGCAGCCAAGTGGAGACCCGGGGGGAGACCCAGTACTTC	CASSQVETRGETQYF
TRBV29-1	TRBJ2-7	TRBD1	NA	TGCAGCGTCGGGACAGGCCGATACGAGCAGTACTTC	CSVGTGRYEQYF
TRBV11-3	TRBJ2-1	TRBD1	NA	TGTGCCAGCAAGGGACAGGGGTACAATGAGCAGTTCTTC	CASKGQGYNEQFF
TRBV29-1	TRBJ2-1	TRBD2	NA	TGCAGCGTTCTAGCGGGAGGTAATGAGCAGTTCTTC	CSVLAGGNEQFF
TRBV5-1	TRBJ1-3	NA	NA	TGCGCCAGCAGCTTGGACACCGAGGGTTTGGGAAACACCATATATTTT	CASSLDTEGLGNTIYF
TRBV6-5	TRBJ2-1	NA	NA	TGTGCCAGCAGTTTCCGTAATGAGCAGTTCTTC	CASSFRNEQFF
TRBV7-6	TRBJ1-1	NA	NA	TGTGCCAGCAGCTCCACACTGAACACTGAAGCTTTCTTT	CASSSTLNTEAFF
TRBV10-3	TRBJ1-4	NA	NA	TGTGCCATCAGTGAGTCTCAGGGAGGACCGGTGAAGTTTTTT	CAISESQGGPVKFF